One and the same sample provided the 18 T cell receptor beta chains below, sequenced in a study of blood T cell repertoires in COVID-19. Assay: immunoSEQ multiplex PCR; the TCRdb copy retains only in-frame clones and omits some. The table includes approximately 410,000 clones, roughly 89% detected once. The sequenced material came from peripheral blood. Receptor source: a woman between 25 and 40 years old with active or convalescent COVID-19.

This clone was detected only once. The chain employs TRBV7-9 and TRBJ1-6; possible D gene TRBD1, 6 bases. The CDR3 consists of 17 residues. Germline loops: CDR1 SEHNR, CDR2 FQNEAQ (reference sequence). Trimming removed 1 base from V and 7 bases from J, with 17 bases in between. In DNA form, the CDR3 reads TGTGCCAGCAGCTTAGTTTTTGCGGAGGGGGGGAATTCACCCCTCCACTTT. Translated, it gives CASSLVFAEGGNSPLHF.

The chain uses TRBV25-1 and TRBJ1-6; 7 nucleotides line up with TRBD1. CDR1 is MGHDK and CDR2 is SYGVNS in the germline V gene. The J segment lost 11 bases and the V segment lost 2 bases, leaving 3 bases of the junction unmatched. The CDR3 spans 13 residues. CDR3 protein: CASSEQGEAPLHF. The CDR3 nucleotides are TGTGCCAGCAGTGAACAGGGGGAGGCACCCCTCCACTTT. The full variable domain, in which reference TRBV25-1 and TRBJ1-6 provide the parts outside the CDR3, is EADIYQTPRYLVIGTGKKITLECSQTMGHDKMYWYQQDPGMELHLIHYSYGVNSTEKGDLSSESTVSRIRTEHFPLTLESARPSHTSQYLCASSEQGEAPLHFGNGTRLTVT.

The chain carries TRBV5-1 and TRBJ2-5, with TRBD2 matching over 7 bases. The CDR3 loop spans 15 amino acids. With 1 base clipped from V and 4 bases from J, the junction kept 7 bases outside the gene matches. CDR1 SGHRS and CDR2 YFSETQ come from the germline V gene. The CDR3 is CASSLMSGGGETQYF. As DNA, the CDR3 is TGCGCCAGCAGCTTGATGTCGGGAGGTGGAGAGACCCAGTACTTC.

This rearrangement joins TRBV3-1 (or the pseudogene TRBV3-2) to TRBJ1-2, with D possibly being TRBD1 (6 bases). The V gene's germline CDR1 is LGHDT and CDR2 YNNKEL (reference sequence). The CDR3 is 15 amino acids. The V end lost 8 bases, the J end lost 4 bases, and 20 bases lay between the germline ends. CDR3 region: CASQGQQAPGYGYTF. The DNA of the CDR3 is TGTGCCAGCCAGGGACAACAGGCTCCGGGCTATGGCTACACCTTC.

CDR3 DNA: TGTGCCATCAGTGTCGGCGCGGAATGGTACCAAGAGACCCAGTACTTC. Translating it yields CAISVGAEWYQETQYF. This chain joins TRBV10-3 and TRBJ2-5; D is ambiguous. Germline loops: CDR1 ENHRY, CDR2 SYGVKD. The CDR3 extends over 16 amino acids. Trimming removed 4 bases at V and 0 bases at J, with 15 bases between.

This chain links TRBV6-5 with TRBJ1-6; 8 nucleotides match TRBD1. The V gene's germline CDR1 is MNHEY and CDR2 SVGAGI. The V and J ends lost 2 bases and 10 bases, in that order; junction bases with no gene match: 4. The CDR3 runs to 14 residues. CDR3 sequence: CASSYHRGWSPLHF. CDR3 in DNA: TGTGCCAGCAGTTACCACAGGGGGTGGTCACCCCTCCACTTT.

V gene TRBV7-9 combines with J gene TRBJ1-2, with D hard to call. The germline CDR1 and CDR2 sequences are SEHNR and FQNEAQ (reference sequence). The CDR3 is 14 residues long. V was shortened by 3 bases and J by 2 bases, with 10 bases between the two germline ends. CDR3 DNA sequence: TGTGCCAGCAGCTTCGACACAGACAACTATGGCTACACCTTC. This gives the protein CASSFDTDNYGYTF.

The chain recombines TRBV11-2 with TRBJ1-1; weak D call: TRBD1 (5 bases). CDR1 and CDR2 (germline): SGHAT, FQNNGV. Trimming removed 2 bases at V and 3 bases at J, with 10 bases between. The CDR3 is made up of 14 amino acids. CDR3 DNA: TGTGCCAGCAGCTTAAAACTGGGGCACACTGAAGCTTTCTTT. Protein: CASSLKLGHTEAFF.

V gene TRBV2 combines with J gene TRBJ1-1; D not resolved. The CDR3 runs to 13 residues. V was trimmed by 6 bases and J by 1 base, leaving 9 bases between them. Germline V gene lookup returns CDR1 SNHLY and CDR2 FYNNEI. The CDR3 DNA follows: TGTGCCAGCAGACCTAACTCGAACACTGAAGCTTTCTTT. Protein product: CASRPNSNTEAFF.

The chain carries TRBV11-2 and TRBJ2-3, with 7 bases that match TRBD2. The CDR3 loop spans 16 amino acids. V was clipped by 1 base and J by 4 bases; unmatched bases: 8. Germline loops: CDR1 SGHAT, CDR2 FQNNGV. The CDR3 nucleotides read TGTGCCAGCAGCTTAGGGACTAGTCCCCTGGCAGATACGCAGTATTTT. Translated: CASSLGTSPLADTQYF. Variable domain in full (rest from reference TRBV11-2 and TRBJ2-3): EAGVAQSPRYKIIEKRQSVAFWCNPISGHATLYWYQQILGQGPKLLIQFQNNGVVDDSQLPKDRFSAERLKGVDSTLKIQPAKLEDSAVYLCASSLGTSPLADTQYFGPGTRLTVL.

The chain joins TRBV6-4 to TRBJ1-1; the D is unclear. The germline V and J ends were trimmed by 4 bases and 1 base, with 7 bases remaining between them. The CDR3 totals 13 residues. The germline V gene has CDR1 MRHNA and CDR2 SNTAGT. The CDR3 is CASSAEENTEAFF. CDR3 bases: TGTGCCAGCAGTGCGGAGGAGAACACTGAAGCTTTCTTT.

The chain couples TRBV5-6 to TRBJ2-7; 7 bases agree with TRBD2. After removal of 0 bases from V and 4 bases from J, the junction contained 4 bases not matched to a gene. The CDR3 covers 14 residues. Per germline, CDR1 SGHDT and CDR2 YYEEEE. CDR3 nucleotide sequence: TGTGCCAGCAGCTTGGGGCTAGCGGATTACGAGCAGTACTTC. Protein sequence: CASSLGLADYEQYF.

This chain connects TRBV25-1 to TRBJ2-3; the match to TRBD2 covers 8 bases. CDR3 length: 17 amino acids. The germline gives CDR1 MGHDK, CDR2 SYGVNS. Germline trimming cut 3 bases from V and 1 base from J; bases unmatched to any gene: 9. CDR3 region: CASSDSSGSAGTDTQYF. CDR3 bases: TGTGCCAGCAGTGATTCCAGCGGGAGTGCTGGCACAGATACGCAGTATTTT.

The genes are TRBV5-1 and TRBJ2-7; D unresolved. Per the germline V gene, CDR1 is SGHRS and CDR2 is YFSETQ. The V gene lost 0 bases and the J gene lost 0 bases, with 10 bases spanning the gap. The CDR3 is made up of 15 amino acids. The CDR3 DNA is TGCGCCAGCAGCTTGGCCGAGTGGAGCTCCTACGAGCAGTACTTC. Translation gives CASSLAEWSSYEQYF.

In this sample, this clone turned up once. The chain joins TRBV29-1 to TRBJ1-2, with D possibly being TRBD1 (5 bases). The CDR3 runs to 11 residues. V gave up 5 bases and J gave up 8 bases, with 12 bases separating them. From germline, CDR1 is SQVTM and CDR2 ANQGSEA. CDR3 sequence: CSVRGSGGYTF. CDR3 bases: TGCAGCGTTCGGGGGTCCGGCGGCTACACCTTC.

J is TRBJ1-1 and V is TRBV10-3; D unclear. V was trimmed by 10 bases and J by 5 bases, leaving 17 bases between them. CDR1 is ENHRY and CDR2 is SYGVKD in the germline V gene. The CDR3 length is 13 residues. CDR3 sequence: CATQDGVGTEAFF. The CDR3 nucleotides are TGTGCCACCCAGGACGGGGTAGGGACTGAAGCTTTCTTT.

The sample holds one count of this clone. The V call is TRBV25-1, the J call TRBJ1-2; D gene uncertain. The CDR3 contains 16 residues. With 5 bases removed from V and 8 bases from J, the gap between germline ends came to 24 bases. Per the germline V gene, CDR1 is MGHDK and CDR2 is SYGVNS. The CDR3 protein is CASSKAVSGSFEGYTF. The CDR3 DNA is TGTGCCAGCAGTAAAGCGGTTAGCGGCAGCTTCGAAGGCTACACCTTC.

The gene calls are TRBV4-2 and TRBJ1-3; D possibly corresponds to TRBD1 (6 bases). The CDR3 extends over 15 amino acids. CDR1 and CDR2 (germline): LGHNA, YNFKEQ. V lost 8 bases to trimming and J lost 2 bases, with 16 bases between them. DNA of the CDR3: TGTGCCAGCTCCCCCAGGGGAGGGGCTGGAAACACCATATATTTT. The encoded protein is CASSPRGGAGNTIYF.